This T cell receptor (beta chain) was found in a study of monozygotic twins with inflammatory bowel disease. Findings and caveats of the study: Repertoire similarity was not found to differ between concordant and discordant twins, possibly from limited power. What may have added variability to patient repertoires is that immunosuppressive treatments differed.

Germline lookup yields CDR1 SEHNR and CDR2 FQNEAQ (reference sequence). The CDR3 has 13 amino acids. Regarding this clonotype: Its antigen remains unknown.

In eight separate reactions per sample, cDNA was generated. Template-switch reactions added UMIs with a 6-nucleotide sample barcode. Reprocessing the 5' RACE reads, TCRdb reports a single entry for every CDR3 protein and omits DNA. The clone table shows around 450,000 distinct CDR3 sequences, with the ten largest holding 2.4%. Source material: blood. This clonotype was sampled from a human donor with ulcerative colitis or Crohn's disease, or a healthy co-twin of an affected twin (not recorded which). This rearrangement joins TRBV7-9 to TRBJ1-2; TCRdb outputs TRBD1, but without DNA this stays unchecked. The CDR3 is CASRPDRANGYTF.